The text below deals with one TCR beta chain. Its target is not known. This sample stems from a study of post-analysis software for immune sequencing data. The study, taken as a whole, reports: Elevated frequency relative to controls characterized roughly five TRBV segments in patients, TRBV5-6, TRBV5-1 and TRBV20-1 among them. Multiple sclerosis patients showed significantly lower normalized Chao1 diversity than controls did.

The TCR beta cDNA libraries contained unique molecular identifiers. MiXCR was run by TCRdb on the PCR reads, yielding one entry per CDR3 protein. Found here are about 620,000 distinct CDR3 sequences, 40% to 50% of them singletons; the top ten hold 1.7%. The V gene lost 4 bases and the J gene lost 5 bases, with 18 bases spanning the gap. Germline V gene sequence: CDR1 ENHRY, CDR2 SYGVKD. The CDR3 totals 16 residues. Material for sequencing was blood. The chain uses TRBV10-3 and TRBJ2-1, with D perhaps assigned TRBD1 or TRBD2 (6 bases each). The sequence derives from a girl aged 5 to 17 with multiple sclerosis. The CDR3 DNA reads TGTGCCATCAGTGGGATGCTAGCGAGGGGGGACAATGAGCAGTTCTTC. As protein: CAISGMLARGDNEQFF.